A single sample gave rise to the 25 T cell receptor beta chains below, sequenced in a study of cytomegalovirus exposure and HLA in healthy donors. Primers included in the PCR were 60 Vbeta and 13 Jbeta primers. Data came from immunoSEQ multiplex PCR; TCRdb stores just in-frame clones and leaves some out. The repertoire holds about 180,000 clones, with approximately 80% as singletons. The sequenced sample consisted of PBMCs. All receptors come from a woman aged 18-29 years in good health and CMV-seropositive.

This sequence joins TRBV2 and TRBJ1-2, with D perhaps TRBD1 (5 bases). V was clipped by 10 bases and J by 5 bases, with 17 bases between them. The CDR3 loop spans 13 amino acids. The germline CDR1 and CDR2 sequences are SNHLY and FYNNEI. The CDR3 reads CANQGAPFYGYTF. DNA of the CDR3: TGTGCCAACCAAGGGGCGCCCTTTTATGGCTACACCTTC.

The CDR3 protein is CATSREGLAGARQETQYF. CDR3 sequence (DNA): TGTGCCACCAGCAGAGAAGGACTAGCGGGGGCCCGCCAAGAGACCCAGTACTTC. The J gene is TRBJ2-5, the V gene TRBV15; TRBD2 aligns across 13 bases. CDR3 length equals 18 residues. Germline V gene sequence: CDR1 LNHNV, CDR2 YYDKDF (reference sequence). The V gene end was trimmed by 0 bases and the J gene end by 1 base; junction bases not matched to a gene: 5.

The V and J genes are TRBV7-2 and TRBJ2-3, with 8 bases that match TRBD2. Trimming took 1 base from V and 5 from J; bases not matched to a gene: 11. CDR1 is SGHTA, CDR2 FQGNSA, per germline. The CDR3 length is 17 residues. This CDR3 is CASSLVPGSGLGDTQYF. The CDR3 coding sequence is TGTGCCAGCAGCTTAGTCCCCGGATCGGGACTAGGAGATACGCAGTATTTT.

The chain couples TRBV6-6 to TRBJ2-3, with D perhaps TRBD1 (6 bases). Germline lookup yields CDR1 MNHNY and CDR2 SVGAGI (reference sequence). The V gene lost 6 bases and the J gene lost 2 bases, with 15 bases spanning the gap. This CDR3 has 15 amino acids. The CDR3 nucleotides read TGTGCCAGCAGCTCAACTTGGGACAACACAGATACGCAGTATTTT. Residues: CASSSTWDNTDTQYF.

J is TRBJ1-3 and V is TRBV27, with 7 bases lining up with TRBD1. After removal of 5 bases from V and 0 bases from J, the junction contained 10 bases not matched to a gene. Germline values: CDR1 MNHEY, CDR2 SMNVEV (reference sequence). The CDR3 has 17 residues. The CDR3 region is CASSPKQGLSSGNTIYF. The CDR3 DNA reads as TGTGCCAGCAGTCCCAAACAGGGGCTCAGCTCTGGAAACACCATATATTTT.

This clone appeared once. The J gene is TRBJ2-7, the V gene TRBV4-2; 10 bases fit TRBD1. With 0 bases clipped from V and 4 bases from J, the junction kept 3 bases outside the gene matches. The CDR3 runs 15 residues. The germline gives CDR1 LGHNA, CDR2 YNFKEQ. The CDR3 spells CASSQDRTGGYEQYF. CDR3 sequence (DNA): TGTGCCAGCAGCCAAGACCGGACAGGGGGATACGAGCAGTACTTC.

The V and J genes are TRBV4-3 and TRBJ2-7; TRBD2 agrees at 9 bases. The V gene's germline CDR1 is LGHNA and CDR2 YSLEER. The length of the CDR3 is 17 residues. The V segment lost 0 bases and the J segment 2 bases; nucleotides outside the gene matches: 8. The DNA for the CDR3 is TGCGCCAGCAGCCAAGAGGAGCGGGGGGTCCTCCCCTACGAGCAGTACTTC. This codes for CASSQEERGVLPYEQYF.

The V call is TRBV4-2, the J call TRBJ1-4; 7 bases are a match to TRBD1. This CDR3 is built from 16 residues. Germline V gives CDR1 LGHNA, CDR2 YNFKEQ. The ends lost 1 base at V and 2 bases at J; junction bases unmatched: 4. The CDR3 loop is CASSQGATGTNEKLFF. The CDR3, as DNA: TGTGCCAGCAGCCAAGGGGCGACAGGGACTAATGAAAAACTGTTTTTT.

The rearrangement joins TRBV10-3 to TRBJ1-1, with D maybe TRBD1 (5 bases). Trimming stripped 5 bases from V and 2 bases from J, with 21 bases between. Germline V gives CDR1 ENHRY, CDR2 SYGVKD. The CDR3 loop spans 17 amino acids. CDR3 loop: CAISRGRAGMVNTEAFF. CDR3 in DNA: TGTGCCATCAGTCGAGGGAGGGCAGGGATGGTCAACACTGAAGCTTTCTTT.

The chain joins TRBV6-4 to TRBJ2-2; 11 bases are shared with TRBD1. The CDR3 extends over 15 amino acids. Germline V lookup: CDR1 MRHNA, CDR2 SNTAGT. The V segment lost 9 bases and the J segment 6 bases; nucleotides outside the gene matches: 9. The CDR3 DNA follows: TGTGCCAGGGGGGGGGACAGGGGGTTTGCCGGGGAGCTGTTTTTT. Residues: CARGGDRGFAGELFF.

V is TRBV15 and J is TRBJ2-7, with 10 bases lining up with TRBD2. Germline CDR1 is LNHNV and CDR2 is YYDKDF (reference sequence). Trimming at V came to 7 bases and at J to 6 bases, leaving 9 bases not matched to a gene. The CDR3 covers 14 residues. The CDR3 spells CATTPGLASGEQYF. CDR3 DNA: TGTGCCACCACCCCGGGACTAGCGAGCGGCGAGCAGTACTTC.

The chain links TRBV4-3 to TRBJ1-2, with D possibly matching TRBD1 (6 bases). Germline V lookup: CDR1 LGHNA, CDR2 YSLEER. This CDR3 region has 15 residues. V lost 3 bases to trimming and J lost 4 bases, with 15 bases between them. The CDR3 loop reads CASSHVRGSSYGYTF. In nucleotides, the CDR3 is TGCGCCAGCAGCCACGTCAGGGGATCGAGCTATGGCTACACCTTC.

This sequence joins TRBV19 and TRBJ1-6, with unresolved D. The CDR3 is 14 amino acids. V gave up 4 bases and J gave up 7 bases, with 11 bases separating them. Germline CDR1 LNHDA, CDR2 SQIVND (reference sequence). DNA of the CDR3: TGTGCCAGTAGTACAGGTTCGAGCAATTCACCCCTCCACTTT. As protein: CASSTGSSNSPLHF.

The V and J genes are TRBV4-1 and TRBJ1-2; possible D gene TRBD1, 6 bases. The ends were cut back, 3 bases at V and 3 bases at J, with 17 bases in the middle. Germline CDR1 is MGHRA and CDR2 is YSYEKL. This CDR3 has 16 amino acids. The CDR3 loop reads CASSQGDIRGDYGYTF. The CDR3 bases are TGCGCCAGCAGCCAGGGGGACATACGTGGGGACTATGGCTACACCTTC.

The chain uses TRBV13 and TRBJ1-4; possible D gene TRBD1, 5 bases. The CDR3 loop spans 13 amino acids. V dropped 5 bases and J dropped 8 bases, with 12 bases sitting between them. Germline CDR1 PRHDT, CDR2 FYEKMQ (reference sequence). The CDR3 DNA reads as TGTGCCAGCAGCCTGACAGCAGGGGAAAAACTGTTTTTT. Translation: CASSLTAGEKLFF.

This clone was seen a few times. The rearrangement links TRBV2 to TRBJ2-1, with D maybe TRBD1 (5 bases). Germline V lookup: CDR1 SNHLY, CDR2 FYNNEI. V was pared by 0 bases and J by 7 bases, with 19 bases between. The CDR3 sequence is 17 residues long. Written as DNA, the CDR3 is TGTGCCAGCAGTGAAGCCTCCAGAGGTTGGGGCACGAATGAGCAGTTCTTC. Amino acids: CASSEASRGWGTNEQFF.

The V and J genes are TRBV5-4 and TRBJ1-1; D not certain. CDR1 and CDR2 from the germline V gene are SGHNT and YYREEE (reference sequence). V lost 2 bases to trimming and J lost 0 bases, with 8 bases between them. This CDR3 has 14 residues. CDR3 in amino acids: CASSFEGVNTEAFF. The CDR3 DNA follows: TGTGCCAGCAGCTTCGAGGGCGTGAACACTGAAGCTTTCTTT.

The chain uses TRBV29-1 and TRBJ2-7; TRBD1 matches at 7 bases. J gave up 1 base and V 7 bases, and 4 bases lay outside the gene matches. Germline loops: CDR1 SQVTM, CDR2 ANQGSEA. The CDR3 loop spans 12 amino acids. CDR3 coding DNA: TGCAGCGCGGGACAGACGTCCTACGAGCAGTACTTC. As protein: CSAGQTSYEQYF.

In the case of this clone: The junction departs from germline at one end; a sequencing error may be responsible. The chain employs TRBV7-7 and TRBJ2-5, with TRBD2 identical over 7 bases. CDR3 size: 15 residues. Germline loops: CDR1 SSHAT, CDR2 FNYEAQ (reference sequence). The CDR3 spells CASSPEIGGQETQYF. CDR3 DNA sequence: TGTGCTAGCAGCCCAGAGATCGGGGGGCAAGAGACCCAGTACTTC.

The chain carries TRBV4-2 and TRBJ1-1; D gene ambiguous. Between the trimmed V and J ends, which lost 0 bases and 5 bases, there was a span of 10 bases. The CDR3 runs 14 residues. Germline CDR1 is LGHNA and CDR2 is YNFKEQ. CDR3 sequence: CASSQESQVTEAFF. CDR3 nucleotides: TGTGCCAGCAGCCAAGAGTCCCAGGTTACTGAAGCTTTCTTT.

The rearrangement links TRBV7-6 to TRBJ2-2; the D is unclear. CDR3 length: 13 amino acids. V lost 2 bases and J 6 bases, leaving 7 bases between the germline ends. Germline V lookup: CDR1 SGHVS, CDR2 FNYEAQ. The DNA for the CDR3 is TGTGCCAGCAGCTTACGAGTGGCCGGGGAGCTGTTTTTT. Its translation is CASSLRVAGELFF.

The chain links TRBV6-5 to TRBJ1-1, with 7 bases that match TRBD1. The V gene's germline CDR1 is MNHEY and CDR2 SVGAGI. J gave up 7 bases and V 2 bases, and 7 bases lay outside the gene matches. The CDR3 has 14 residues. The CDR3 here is CASSYRGLSSEAFF. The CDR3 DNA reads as TGTGCCAGCAGTTACAGGGGGCTTTCGAGTGAAGCTTTCTTT.

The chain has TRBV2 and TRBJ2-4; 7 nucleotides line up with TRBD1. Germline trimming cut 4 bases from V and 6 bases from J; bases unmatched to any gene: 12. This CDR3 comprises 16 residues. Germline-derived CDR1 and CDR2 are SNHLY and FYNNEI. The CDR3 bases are TGTGCCAGCAGTGCTCAACCCGGGACAGAAGGAAACATTCAGTACTTC. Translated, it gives CASSAQPGTEGNIQYF.

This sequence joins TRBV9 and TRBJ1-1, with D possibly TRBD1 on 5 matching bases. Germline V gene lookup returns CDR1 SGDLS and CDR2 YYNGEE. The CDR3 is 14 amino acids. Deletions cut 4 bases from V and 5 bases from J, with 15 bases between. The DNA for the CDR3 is TGTGCCAGCAGCACCCAGGGTAGGGGAACTGAAGCTTTCTTT. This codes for CASSTQGRGTEAFF.

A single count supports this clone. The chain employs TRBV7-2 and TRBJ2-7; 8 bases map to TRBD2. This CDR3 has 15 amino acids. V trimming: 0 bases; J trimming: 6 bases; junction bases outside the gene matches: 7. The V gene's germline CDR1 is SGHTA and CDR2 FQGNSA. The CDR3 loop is CASSLAGTREGEQYF. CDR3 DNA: TGTGCCAGCAGCTTAGCCGGGACTAGGGAAGGCGAGCAGTACTTC.